The sequence of this TCR beta chain was determined in a study of T cell repertoires in cytomegalovirus infection. Study-wide background: Public TCR beta signature analysis indicated the presence of both CMV infection and matching HLA type.

This CDR3 is built from 15 residues. Per germline, CDR1 MNHEY and CDR2 SMNVEV (reference sequence). V lost 3 bases and J 4 bases, leaving 15 bases between the germline ends. TCRdb redid the calling of the reads with MiXCR, one entry per CDR3 protein. The sample records more than 140,000 distinct CDR3 sequences, 5.5% to 7% being singletons. In its sample, this clonotype was seen many times. The source is a human donor in good health (CMV status not recorded). Some clones in this sample may be carry-over from other donors' samples. The chain couples TRBV27 to TRBJ2-5, with a possible D match to TRBD2 (7 bases). Specimen: PBMCs. The CDR3: CASSFGRGGGETQYF. The CDR3 DNA reads as TGTGCCAGCAGTTTTGGAAGGGGGGGTGGAGAGACCCAGTACTTC.